Presented here are 22 T cell receptor beta chains from one specimen sequenced in a study of cytomegalovirus exposure and HLA in healthy donors. 60 Vbeta and 13 Jbeta primers were used in PCR. TCRdb's table, derived via immunoSEQ multiplex PCR, lists solely in-frame clones and lacks some. This sample lists approximately 42,000 clones; its ten largest clones have 6.5% to 10%. What was sequenced was PBMCs. These receptors were collected from a male donor in good health and CMV-seronegative.

The CDR3 sequence is CASSPPRRGGNYGYTF. The CDR3, as DNA: TGTGCCAGCAGCCCCCCCCGGAGAGGGGGCAACTATGGCTACACCTTC. The chain carries TRBV7-9 and TRBJ1-2; the match to TRBD1 covers 7 bases. This CDR3 has 16 residues. Germline CDR1 is SEHNR and CDR2 is FQNEAQ (reference sequence). V lost 5 bases and J lost 2; bases outside the gene matches: 11.

The chain is built from TRBV6-6 and TRBJ2-5; 11 bases map to TRBD2. Germline V gene data show CDR1 as MNHNY and CDR2 as SVGAGI (reference sequence). V lost 4 bases, J lost 4 bases, and 5 bases stayed unmatched. The CDR3 runs to 15 residues. CDR3 region: CASSFRLAGGETQYF. CDR3 coding DNA: TGTGCCAGCAGTTTCCGCCTAGCGGGAGGAGAGACCCAGTACTTC.

The chain has TRBV9 and TRBJ2-1; unclear D gene. V gave up 0 bases and J gave up 7 bases, with 2 bases separating them. The CDR3 is made up of 11 amino acids. CDR1 is SGDLS, CDR2 YYNGEE, per germline. In DNA form, the CDR3 reads TGTGCCAGCAGCGTAGCGAATGAGCAGTTCTTC. It encodes CASSVANEQFF.

This chain joins TRBV19 and TRBJ2-5; D uncertain. The CDR3 has 14 amino acids. Trimming took 5 bases from V and 3 from J, leaving 13 bases between them. The germline gives CDR1 LNHDA, CDR2 SQIVND (reference sequence). In nucleotides, the CDR3 is TGTGCCAGTAGTCCAACAAGCGCCAAAGAGACCCAGTACTTC. Translating gives CASSPTSAKETQYF. Looking up the rest from reference TRBV19 and TRBJ2-5 gives the full variable domain: DGGITQSPKYLFRKEGQNVTLSCEQNLNHDAMYWYRQDPGQGLRLIYYSQIVNDFQKGDIAEGYSVSREKKESFPLTVTSAQKNPTAFYLCASSPTSAKETQYFGPGTRLLVL.

V and J are TRBV29-1 and TRBJ2-7; no firm D call. In germline, CDR1 is SQVTM, CDR2 ANQGSEA. V was trimmed by 4 bases and J by 3 bases, leaving 19 bases between them. This CDR3 is built from 15 residues. The CDR3, as DNA: TGCAGCGTTGTGACGAATCTAGGAAGGCTCTACGAGCAGTACTTC. This encodes CSVVTNLGRLYEQYF.

The V call is TRBV2, the J call TRBJ2-1; TRBD2 is a possible D gene (5 bases). V was pared by 5 bases and J by 3 bases, with 14 bases between. The CDR3 spans 15 residues. Germline V gene data show CDR1 as SNHLY and CDR2 as FYNNEI. The chain's CDR3 is CASSLTSGNYNEQFF. CDR3 nucleotide sequence: TGTGCCAGCAGTTTAACTAGTGGGAACTACAATGAGCAGTTCTTC.

The chain carries TRBV18 and TRBJ1-2; 8 positions match TRBD1. J lost 4 bases, V lost 1 base, and 5 bases had no gene match. CDR1 and CDR2 from the germline V gene are KGHSH and LQKENI. CDR3 size: 15 residues. CDR3 loop: CASSPLKGQVYGYTF. The CDR3, as DNA: TGTGCCAGCTCACCACTAAAGGGACAGGTCTATGGCTACACCTTC.

Concerning this clone itself: Relative to the germline gene, one junction end is altered; a read error may explain this. The rearrangement links TRBV25-1 to TRBJ1-2; D is undetermined. The CDR3 has 14 amino acids. Per germline, CDR1 MGHDK and CDR2 SYGVNS. CDR3 residues: CASSESDISEGYTF. CDR3 in DNA: TGTGCCAGCAGCGAATCAGACATCTCTGAAGGCTACACCTTC.

The chain combines TRBV4-2 with TRBJ2-7; TRBD1 aligns across 7 bases. The length of the CDR3 is 13 residues. After removal of 4 bases from V and 4 bases from J, the junction contained 4 bases not matched to a gene. Looked up from germline, CDR1 is LGHNA and CDR2 is YNFKEQ. CDR3 coding DNA: TGTGCCAGCAGCCCAGGGGGATTATACGAGCAGTACTTC. It translates to CASSPGGLYEQYF.

The J gene is TRBJ1-1, the V gene TRBV12-5; weak D call: TRBD1 (5 bases). The germline CDR1 and CDR2 sequences are LGHNT and FRNRAP. Trimming removed 1 base from V and 3 bases from J, with 12 bases in between. This CDR3 has 15 amino acids. The CDR3 sequence is CASGLGLGADTEAFF. The CDR3 DNA reads TGTGCTAGTGGTTTGGGTTTAGGGGCGGACACTGAAGCTTTCTTT.

This chain links TRBV7-9 with TRBJ1-4, with D uncertain. V was pared by 3 bases and J by 3 bases, with 11 bases between. The CDR3 contains 15 residues. The V gene's germline CDR1 is SEHNR and CDR2 FQNEAQ (reference sequence). Here the CDR3 reads CASSFFPGANEKLFF. CDR3 coding DNA: TGTGCCAGCAGCTTTTTCCCCGGGGCTAATGAAAAACTGTTTTTT.

The chain joins TRBV11-2 to TRBJ2-1; D possibly corresponds to TRBD1 (6 bases). This CDR3 has 16 amino acids. Germline V CDR1 and CDR2: SGHAT, FQNNGV. The V end lost 1 base, the J end lost 7 bases, and 17 bases lay between the germline ends. The CDR3 DNA reads as TGTGCCAGCAGCTTAGTCCTCCAGGGGCGTAGGAATGAGCAGTTCTTC. It is translated as CASSLVLQGRRNEQFF.

J is TRBJ1-2 and V is TRBV30; D is ambiguous. The germline V gene encodes CDR1 GTSNPN and CDR2 SVGIG (reference sequence). The CDR3 sequence is 12 residues long. V lost 3 bases and J lost 5, with 10 bases in between. The CDR3 bases are TGTGCCTGGAGGGTGAGTCCGTATGGCTACACCTTC. This encodes CAWRVSPYGYTF.

The CDR3 region is CASSSDYQNTEAFF. DNA of the CDR3: TGTGCCAGCAGCTCAGACTATCAGAACACTGAAGCTTTCTTT. This chain joins TRBV7-9 and TRBJ1-1; D gene uncertain. CDR1 and CDR2 (germline): SEHNR, FQNEAQ (reference sequence). V was clipped by 4 bases and J by 1 base, with 10 bases between them. The CDR3 consists of 14 residues.

Considering frequency, this clone is medium-sized. The J gene is TRBJ2-7, the V gene TRBV15, with a possible D match to TRBD1 (6 bases). Between the trimmed V and J ends, which lost 3 bases and 1 base, there was a span of 16 bases. Germline loops: CDR1 LNHNV, CDR2 YYDKDF (reference sequence). The CDR3 totals 16 residues. CDR3 residues: CATSSSVAGESYEQYF. CDR3 nucleotide sequence: TGTGCCACCAGCAGCAGTGTGGCAGGGGAATCCTACGAGCAGTACTTC.

This rearrangement joins TRBV10-3 to TRBJ2-7; possible D gene TRBD2, 6 bases. V was trimmed by 6 bases and J by 1 base, leaving 10 bases between them. The CDR3 extends over 13 amino acids. Germline values: CDR1 ENHRY, CDR2 SYGVKD. CDR3 nucleotides: TGTGCCATCAGGCGTGGGGGGTCCTACGAGCAGTACTTC. Translation: CAIRRGGSYEQYF.

The chain carries TRBV19 and TRBJ2-1; 8 bases align to TRBD2. J gave up 4 bases and V 4 bases, and 6 bases lay outside the gene matches. The CDR3 runs 15 residues. Per the germline V gene, CDR1 is LNHDA and CDR2 is SQIVND (reference sequence). CDR3 bases: TGTGCCAGTAGTAGGTCTAGCGGGCGATACAATGAGCAGTTCTTC. It yields the protein CASSRSSGRYNEQFF.

The V and J genes are TRBV4-1 and TRBJ2-5; 8 bases fit TRBD2. The DNA end is more similar to TRBJ2-7, so the J call may be wrong. The CDR3 length is 17 residues. Looked up from germline, CDR1 is MGHRA and CDR2 is YSYEKL. The CDR3: CASSQVPGTRFTYEQYF. CDR3 DNA sequence: TGCGCCAGCAGCCAAGTTCCCGGGACTAGGTTCACTTACGAGCAGTACTTC.

This chain links TRBV6-6 with TRBJ1-1; 7 nucleotides align to TRBD1. With V trimmed by 2 bases and J by 8 bases, 5 bases remained unmatched. The CDR3 totals 13 residues. Germline V gene lookup returns CDR1 MNHNY and CDR2 SVGAGI (reference sequence). The CDR3 DNA reads TGTGCCAGCAGTTACGGACAGGCCAAGGAAGCTTTCTTT. Translation: CASSYGQAKEAFF.

The chain couples TRBV6-5 to TRBJ2-3, with 8 bases identical to TRBD2. Trimming took 6 bases from V and 3 from J; bases not matched to a gene: 5. There are 14 residues in the CDR3. Germline values: CDR1 MNHEY, CDR2 SVGAGI. The CDR3 region is CASSLERETDTQYF. CDR3 bases: TGTGCCAGCAGCTTGGAGCGGGAGACAGATACGCAGTATTTT.

The chain joins TRBV29-1 to TRBJ2-5, with 10 bases identical to TRBD1. J lost 5 bases, V lost 7 bases, and 7 bases had no gene match. Germline values: CDR1 SQVTM, CDR2 ANQGSEA. The CDR3 has 13 residues. The CDR3 spells CSGDRGLGETQYF. The CDR3 nucleotides are TGCAGCGGTGACAGGGGGCTAGGGGAGACCCAGTACTTC.

As to this clone: Distinct nucleotide sequences in the sample also encode this CDR3. The chain employs TRBV11-1 and TRBJ1-1, with 7 bases that match TRBD1. V trimming: 3 bases; J trimming: 13 bases; junction bases outside the gene matches: 11. The CDR3 runs 13 residues. Germline assignment: CDR1 SGHAT and CDR2 FQDESV (reference sequence). CDR3 bases: TGTGCCAGCAGCTTTGCAGGGGGTCTCTTCGGTTTCTTT. Residues: CASSFAGGLFGFF.